Listed below are T cell receptor beta chains from one sample, sequenced in a study of blood T cell repertoires in COVID-19. The table came from immunoSEQ multiplex PCR; TCRdb's copy has only in-frame clones and leaves some out. The sample shows fewer than 300,000 clones, roughly 85% of them seen only once. The sample consisted of peripheral blood. Receptors were obtained from a woman between 18 and 29 years old with acute or convalescent COVID-19. The CDR3 runs from the conserved cysteine through the conserved F or W. D genes are given only for firm matches. Only some rows state a clone size, as once, few, many or a class for expanded clones.

v_call	clone_size	j_call	d_call	cdr3_aa	cdr3_nt
TRBV29-1	-	TRBJ1-1	-	CSVEDVEAFF	TGCAGCGTTGAAGACGTAGAAGCTTTCTTT
TRBV4-3	-	TRBJ2-7	TRBD2	CASSHWWTSGSGATYEQYF	TGCGCCAGCAGCCATTGGTGGACTAGCGGGAGTGGAGCAACCTACGAGCAGTACTTC
TRBV5-1	-	TRBJ2-7	-	CASSVDGRGYEQYF	TGCGCCAGCAGCGTCGACGGACGGGGCTACGAGCAGTACTTC
TRBV6-1	-	TRBJ2-3	-	CASSEVVEDTQYF	TGTGCCAGCAGTGAGGTAGTAGAAGATACGCAGTATTTT
TRBV4-1	-	TRBJ1-2	-	CASSQDLYRLGYGYTF	TGCGCCAGCAGCCAAGATCTGTACAGGTTGGGGTATGGCTACACCTTC
TRBV28	-	TRBJ2-7	TRBD1	CASSLAGTGSYEQYF	TGTGCCAGCAGTCTCGCCGGGACAGGGTCCTACGAGCAGTACTTC
TRBV12-3/TRBV12-4	-	TRBJ2-7	-	CASTARGYEQYF	TGTGCCAGCACCGCAAGGGGGTACGAGCAGTACTTC
TRBV6-5	-	TRBJ2-2	TRBD1	CASSRTGNTGELFF	TGTGCCAGCAGTAGGACAGGGAACACCGGGGAGCTGTTTTTT
TRBV5-4	-	TRBJ2-7	-	CASSFSGEQYF	TGTGCCAGCAGCTTCTCGGGCGAGCAGTACTTC
TRBV20-1	few	TRBJ1-1	-	CSARITSGAFF	TGCAGTGCTCGCATAACCTCCGGAGCTTTCTTT
TRBV3-1/TRBV3-2	-	TRBJ2-1	-	CASSQDTQGYNEQFF	TGTGCCAGCAGCCAAGACACCCAGGGCTACAATGAGCAGTTCTTC
TRBV25-1	once	TRBJ2-3	TRBD2	CASSETASGSTDTQYF	TGTGCCAGCAGTGAAACGGCTAGCGGGAGTACAGATACGCAGTATTTT
TRBV25-1	-	TRBJ2-7	-	CASSGDISYEQYF	TGTGCCAGCAGTGGGGACATCTCCTACGAGCAGTACTTC
TRBV27	-	TRBJ1-6	TRBD1	CASGGTGPHSPLHF	TGTGCCAGCGGAGGGACAGGCCCCCATTCACCCCTCCACTTT
TRBV27	-	TRBJ1-2	-	CASSLSPRDGYTF	TGTGCCAGCAGTTTATCTCCCAGGGATGGCTACACCTTC
TRBV7-9	once	TRBJ2-1	-	CASSLAVGVFNEQFF	TGTGCCAGCAGCTTAGCGGTCGGGGTCTTCAATGAGCAGTTCTTC
TRBV19	-	TRBJ1-2	TRBD1	CASSMTGVGGYTF	TGTGCCAGTAGCATGACAGGGGTTGGCGGCTACACCTTC
TRBV6-5	once	TRBJ1-2	TRBD1	CASSYTLDGLGGGYTF	TGTGCCAGCAGTTATACCCTGGACGGCTTAGGGGGCGGCTACACCTTC
TRBV6-2/TRBV6-3	-	TRBJ2-3	-	CASSTYRALLYTDTQYF	TGTGCCAGCAGTACTTACAGGGCCCTTCTTTACACAGATACGCAGTATTTT
TRBV5-6	-	TRBJ2-7	-	CASSLVTATLSYEQYF	TGTGCCAGCAGCTTGGTGACTGCTACACTCTCCTACGAGCAGTACTTC
TRBV4-3	once	TRBJ2-1	-	CASSQYIGGSNEQFF	TGCGCCAGCAGCCAATATATAGGAGGTTCCAATGAGCAGTTCTTC
TRBV27	-	TRBJ2-3	-	CASSLDYHTQYF	TGTGCCAGCAGTCTAGACTACCATACGCAGTATTTT
TRBV30	-	TRBJ2-1	TRBD2	CAWSVLAGGNEQFF	TGTGCCTGGAGTGTACTAGCGGGAGGGAATGAGCAGTTCTTC
TRBV4-3	once	TRBJ1-1	-	CASRKQGNTEAFF	TGCGCCAGTCGCAAACAGGGAAACACTGAAGCTTTCTTT
TRBV12-5	-	TRBJ2-3	TRBD2	CASGLAGGPTDTQYF	TGTGCTAGTGGTTTAGCGGGAGGGCCCACAGATACGCAGTATTTT
TRBV7-3	-	TRBJ2-2	-	CASSQIPGELFF	TGTGCCAGCAGCCAAATCCCCGGGGAGCTGTTTTTT
TRBV3-1/TRBV3-2	-	TRBJ2-7	TRBD2	CASSPPAGATYEQYF	TGTGCCAGCAGCCCCCCAGCGGGAGCCACCTACGAGCAGTACTTC
TRBV19	once	TRBJ1-2	-	CASRIAGSGGYTF	TGTGCCAGTAGGATCGCGGGGTCAGGAGGCTACACCTTC
TRBV2	-	TRBJ2-7	-	CASSERYEQYF	TGTGCCAGCAGTGAGAGATACGAGCAGTACTTC
TRBV24-1	-	TRBJ1-6	-	CAFPRPLHF	TGTGCCTTCCCTAGGCCCCTCCACTTT
TRBV12-1	few	TRBJ2-7	-	CASSLGIQGATTYEQYF	TGTGCCAGCAGCCTGGGGATTCAGGGCGCGACCACCTACGAGCAGTACTTC
TRBV21-1	-	TRBJ2-7	-	CASSTQDSNYEQYF	TGTGCCAGCAGCACGCAGGACAGTAACTACGAGCAGTACTTC
TRBV18	-	TRBJ2-4	-	CASSPNSGELEYF	TGTGCCAGCTCCCCTAATAGCGGCGAACTAGAGTACTTC
TRBV9	-	TRBJ2-7	-	CASSVAGTSSYEQYF	TGTGCCAGCAGCGTAGCCGGGACTTCCTCCTACGAGCAGTACTTC
TRBV5-8	-	TRBJ2-7	TRBD1	CASSSTGSEQYF	TGTGCCAGCAGCTCGACAGGGTCCGAGCAGTACTTC
TRBV16	-	TRBJ1-4	-	CASSLGATNEKLFF	TGTGCCAGCAGCCTCGGGGCAACTAATGAAAAACTGTTTTTT
TRBV18	-	TRBJ1-6	-	CASSRSVAGNNSPLHF	TGTGCCAGCTCACGATCGGTGGCAGGGAATAATTCACCCCTCCACTTT
TRBV9	-	TRBJ2-2	TRBD1	CASSGDRGRLAGLNTGELFF	TGTGCCAGCAGCGGCGACAGGGGGCGGCTAGCGGGCCTGAACACCGGGGAGCTGTTTTTT
TRBV11-2	-	TRBJ2-3	TRBD2	CASSLGTSRADTQYF	TGTGCCAGCAGCCTCGGGACTAGCAGAGCAGATACGCAGTATTTT
TRBV2	-	TRBJ2-7	TRBD2	CASSRGLVYEQYF	TGTGCCAGCAGCCGGGGACTAGTCTACGAGCAGTACTTC
TRBV5-6	-	TRBJ1-2	TRBD1	CASSQGLQGSLSGYTF	TGTGCCAGCAGCCAAGGCCTACAGGGGTCTCTATCTGGCTACACCTTC
TRBV7-3	-	TRBJ2-1	TRBD2	CASRNPSGLKDEQFF	TGTGCCAGCAGGAACCCTAGCGGACTTAAAGATGAGCAGTTCTTC
TRBV18	-	TRBJ2-7	-	CASSPSRGAYEQYF	TGTGCCAGCTCACCTTCCAGGGGGGCCTACGAGCAGTACTTC
TRBV7-9	-	TRBJ1-4	-	CASSLAGTKNEKLFF	TGTGCCAGCAGCTTAGCTGGGACAAAGAATGAAAAACTGTTTTTT
TRBV11-2	-	TRBJ1-2	-	CASSLDLEVDNYGYTF	TGTGCCAGCAGCTTAGATCTGGAGGTGGACAACTATGGCTACACCTTC
TRBV5-5	-	TRBJ2-2	TRBD2	CASSLTSGSTGELFF	TGTGCCAGCAGCTTGACTAGCGGGAGCACCGGGGAGCTGTTTTTT
TRBV12-3/TRBV12-4	once	TRBJ1-1	-	CASSLTRRTEAFF	TGTGCCAGCAGTTTAACTAGGCGGACTGAAGCTTTCTTT
TRBV14	-	TRBJ1-2	-	CASSPFDGFAYGYTF	TGTGCCAGCAGCCCATTTGACGGGTTCGCCTATGGCTACACCTTC